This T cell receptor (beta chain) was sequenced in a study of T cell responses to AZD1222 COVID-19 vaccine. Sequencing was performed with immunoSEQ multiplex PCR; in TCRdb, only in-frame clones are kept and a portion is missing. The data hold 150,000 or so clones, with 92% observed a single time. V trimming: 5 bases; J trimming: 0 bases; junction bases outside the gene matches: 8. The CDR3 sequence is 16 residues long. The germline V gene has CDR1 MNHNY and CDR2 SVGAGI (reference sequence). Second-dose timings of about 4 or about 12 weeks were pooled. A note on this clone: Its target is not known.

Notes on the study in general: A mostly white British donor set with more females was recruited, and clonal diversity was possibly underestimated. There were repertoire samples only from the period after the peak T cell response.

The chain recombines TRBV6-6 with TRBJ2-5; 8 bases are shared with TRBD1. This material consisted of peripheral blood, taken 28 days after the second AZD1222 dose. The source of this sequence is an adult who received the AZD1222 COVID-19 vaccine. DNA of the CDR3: TGTGCCAGCAGTGGGCCAGGGGGCACGTACCAAGAGACCCAGTACTTC. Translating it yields CASSGPGGTYQETQYF.